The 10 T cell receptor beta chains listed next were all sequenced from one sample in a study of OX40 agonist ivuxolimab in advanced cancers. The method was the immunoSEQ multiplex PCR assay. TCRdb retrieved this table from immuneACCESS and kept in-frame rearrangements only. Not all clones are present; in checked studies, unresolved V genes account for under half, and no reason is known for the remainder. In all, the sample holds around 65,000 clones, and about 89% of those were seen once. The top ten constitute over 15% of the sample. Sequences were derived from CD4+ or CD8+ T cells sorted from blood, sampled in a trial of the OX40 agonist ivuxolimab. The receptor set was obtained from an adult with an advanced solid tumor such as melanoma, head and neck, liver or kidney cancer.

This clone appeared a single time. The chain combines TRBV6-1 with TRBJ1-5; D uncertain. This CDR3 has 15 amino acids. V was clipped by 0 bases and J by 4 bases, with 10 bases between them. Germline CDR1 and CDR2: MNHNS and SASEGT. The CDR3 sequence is CASSEAHSPNQPQHF. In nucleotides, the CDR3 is TGTGCCAGCAGTGAAGCCCACAGTCCTAATCAGCCCCAGCATTTT.

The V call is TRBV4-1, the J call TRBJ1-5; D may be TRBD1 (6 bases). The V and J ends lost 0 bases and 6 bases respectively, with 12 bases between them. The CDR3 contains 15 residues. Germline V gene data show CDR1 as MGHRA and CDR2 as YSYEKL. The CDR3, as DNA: TGCGCCAGCAGCCAAGAAGGAGGGGGTCTTCAGCCCCAGCATTTT. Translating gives CASSQEGGGLQPQHF.

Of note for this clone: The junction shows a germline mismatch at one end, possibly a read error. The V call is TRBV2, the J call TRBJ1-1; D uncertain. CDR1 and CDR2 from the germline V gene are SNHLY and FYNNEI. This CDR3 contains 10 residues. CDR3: CASSVGEVFF. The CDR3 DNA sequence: TGTGCCAGCAGTGTTGGGGAAGTTTTCTTT. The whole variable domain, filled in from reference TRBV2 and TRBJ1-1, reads EPEVTQTPSHQVTQMGQEVILRCVPISNHLYFYWYRQILGQKVEFLVSFYNNEISEKSEIFDDQFSVERPDGSNFTLKIRSTKLEDSAMYFCASSVGEVFFGQGTRLTVV.

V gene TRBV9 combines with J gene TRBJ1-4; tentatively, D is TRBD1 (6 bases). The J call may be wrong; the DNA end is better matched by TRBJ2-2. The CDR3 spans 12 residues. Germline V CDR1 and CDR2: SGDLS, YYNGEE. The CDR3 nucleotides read TGTGCCAGCAGCGTCGAGGGACAGGAGCTGTTTTTT. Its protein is CASSVEGQELFF.

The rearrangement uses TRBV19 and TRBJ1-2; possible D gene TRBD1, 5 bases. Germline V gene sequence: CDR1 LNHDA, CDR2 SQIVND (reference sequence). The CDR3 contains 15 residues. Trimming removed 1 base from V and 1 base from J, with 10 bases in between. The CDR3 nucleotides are TGTGCCAGTAGTATAGTGACAGTTTATAACTATGGCTACACCTTC. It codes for CASSIVTVYNYGYTF.

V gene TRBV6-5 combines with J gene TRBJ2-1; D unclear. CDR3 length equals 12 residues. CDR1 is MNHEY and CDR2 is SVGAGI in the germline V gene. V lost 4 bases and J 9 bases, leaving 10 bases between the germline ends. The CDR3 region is CASSSRIGEQFF. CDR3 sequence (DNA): TGTGCCAGCAGTTCCAGGATCGGTGAGCAGTTCTTC.

The CDR3 here is CASSQDLGKYHTEAFF. CDR3 bases: TGCGCCAGCAGCCAAGATCTAGGGAAGTACCACACTGAAGCTTTCTTT. The V call is TRBV4-1, the J call TRBJ1-1; D is undetermined. The germline CDR1 and CDR2 sequences are MGHRA and YSYEKL. Between the trimmed V and J ends, which lost 0 bases and 3 bases, there was a span of 14 bases. The CDR3 contains 16 residues.

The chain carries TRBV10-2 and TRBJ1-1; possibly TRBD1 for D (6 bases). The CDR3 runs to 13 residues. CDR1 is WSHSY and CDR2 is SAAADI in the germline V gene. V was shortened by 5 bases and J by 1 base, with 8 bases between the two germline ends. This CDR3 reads CASSLGANTEAFF. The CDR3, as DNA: TGCGCCAGCAGTCTGGGGGCGAACACTGAAGCTTTCTTT.

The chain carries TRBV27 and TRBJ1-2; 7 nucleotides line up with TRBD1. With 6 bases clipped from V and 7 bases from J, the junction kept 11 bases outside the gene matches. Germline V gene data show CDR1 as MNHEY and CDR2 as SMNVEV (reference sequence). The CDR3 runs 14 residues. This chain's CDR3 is CASSWGQLKGGYTF. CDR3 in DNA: TGTGCCAGCAGCTGGGGACAGTTAAAGGGTGGCTACACCTTC.

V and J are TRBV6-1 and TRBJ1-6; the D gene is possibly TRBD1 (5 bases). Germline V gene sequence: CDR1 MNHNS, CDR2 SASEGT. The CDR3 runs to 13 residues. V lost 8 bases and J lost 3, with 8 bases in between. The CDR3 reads CASQGGYNSPLHF. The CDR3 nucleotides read TGTGCCAGCCAGGGCGGCTATAATTCACCCCTCCACTTT.